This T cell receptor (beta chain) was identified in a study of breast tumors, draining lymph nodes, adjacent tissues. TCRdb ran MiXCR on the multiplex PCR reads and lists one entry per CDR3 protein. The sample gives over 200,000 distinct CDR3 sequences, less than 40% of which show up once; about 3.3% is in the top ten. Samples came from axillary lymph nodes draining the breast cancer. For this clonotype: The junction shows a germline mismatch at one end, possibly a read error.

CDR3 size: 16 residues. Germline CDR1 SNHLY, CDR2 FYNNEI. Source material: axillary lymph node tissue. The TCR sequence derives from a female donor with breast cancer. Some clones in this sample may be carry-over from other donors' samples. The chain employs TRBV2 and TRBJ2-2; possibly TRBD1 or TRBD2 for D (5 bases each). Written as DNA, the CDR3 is TGTGCCTGCAGTGGCCAGGGAGTCGCGAACGCCGGGGAGCTGTTTTTT. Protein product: CACSGQGVANAGELFF.